The 28 T cell receptor beta chains below were found in one sample sequenced in a study of blood T cell repertoires in COVID-19. The data were produced by immunoSEQ multiplex PCR, yet TCRdb's version contains in-frame clones alone and is incomplete. The profile shows approximately 85,000 clones, around 85% of them singletons. Sequenced sample: peripheral blood. Every receptor here comes from an older woman with active or convalescent COVID-19.

This chain uses TRBV10-2 with TRBJ2-3; TRBD2 is a possible D gene (7 bases). The V and J ends lost 3 bases and 0 bases respectively, with 10 bases between them. The CDR3 runs to 15 residues. The germline gives CDR1 WSHSY, CDR2 SAAADI. CDR3 region: CASSEQGGSTDTQYF. In DNA form, the CDR3 reads TGCGCCAGCAGTGAACAGGGAGGGAGCACAGATACGCAGTATTTT.

The gene calls are TRBV19 and TRBJ2-6; a possible D gene is TRBD1 (6 bases). The CDR3 consists of 17 residues. The V end lost 4 bases, the J end lost 0 bases, and 13 bases lay between the germline ends. The germline CDR1 and CDR2 sequences are LNHDA and SQIVND (reference sequence). CDR3 loop: CASSTGALTSGANVLTF. The CDR3 nucleotides read TGTGCCAGTAGTACAGGGGCCCTAACCTCTGGGGCCAACGTCCTGACTTTC.

This clone was seen only a few times. This rearrangement joins TRBV5-4 to TRBJ2-5; TRBD1 might be the D (5 bases). From germline, CDR1 is SGHNT and CDR2 YYREEE (reference sequence). V was pared by 3 bases and J by 2 bases, with 14 bases between. This CDR3 is built from 15 residues. The CDR3 sequence: CASSSAPGWQETQYF. The CDR3 region has the DNA TGTGCCAGCAGCTCTGCCCCAGGGTGGCAAGAGACCCAGTACTTC.

The chain couples TRBV24-1 to TRBJ1-4; 9 positions match TRBD1. This CDR3 region has 17 residues. Looked up from germline, CDR1 is KGHDR and CDR2 is SFDVKD. The V gene end was trimmed by 5 bases and the J gene end by 4 bases; junction bases not matched to a gene: 10. CDR3 in DNA: TGTGCCACCAGTGGAAAGGGGACAGGGTCCGTTAATGAAAAACTGTTTTTT. Residues: CATSGKGTGSVNEKLFF.

This chain links TRBV7-2 with TRBJ2-6, with unresolved D. Between the trimmed V and J ends, which lost 1 base and 0 bases, there was a span of 10 bases. This CDR3 has 17 residues. Looked up from germline, CDR1 is SGHTA and CDR2 is FQGNSA. The CDR3 nucleotides are TGTGCCAGCAGCTTAGTGGGCGTTGGCTCTGGGGCCAACGTCCTGACTTTC. Its translation is CASSLVGVGSGANVLTF. Supplemented by reference TRBV7-2 and TRBJ2-6, the full variable domain reads GAGVSQSPSNKVTEKGKDVELRCDPISGHTALYWYRQSLGQGLEFLIYFQGNSAPDKSGLPSDRFSAERTGGSVSTLTIQRTQQEDSAVYLCASSLVGVGSGANVLTFGAGSRLTVL.

This clone was found once. The chain joins TRBV6-5 to TRBJ1-2, with D perhaps matching TRBD1 (6 bases). Deletions cut 0 bases from V and 3 bases from J, with 8 bases between. This CDR3 is built from 14 residues. Germline values: CDR1 MNHEY, CDR2 SVGAGI. CDR3 sequence: CASSYSRGYYGYTF. In nucleotides, the CDR3 is TGTGCCAGCAGTTACTCCAGGGGATACTATGGCTACACCTTC.

The table lists this clone with a few counts. The CDR3 DNA reads TGTGCCAGCAGTGATCCGGGACAGGGGGCAAATTCACCCCTCCACTTT. Its translation is CASSDPGQGANSPLHF. The V and J genes are TRBV28 and TRBJ1-6; TRBD1 matches at 12 bases. Germline CDR1 reads MDHEN; CDR2 reads SYDVKM. This CDR3 is built from 16 residues. The junction had 6 bases not matched to a gene; V was cut back by 5 bases and J by 7 bases.

V and J are TRBV11-2 and TRBJ2-3; 7 bases align to TRBD2. With 5 bases clipped from V and 0 bases from J, the junction kept 5 bases outside the gene matches. This CDR3 spans 15 amino acids. CDR1 is SGHAT and CDR2 is FQNNGV in the germline V gene. In DNA form, the CDR3 reads TGTGCCAGCAGCCGTAGCGGGTATAGCACAGATACGCAGTATTTT. It translates to CASSRSGYSTDTQYF.

The chain joins TRBV28 to TRBJ1-4; no definite D call. This CDR3 is 12 amino acids long. The V gene lost 8 bases and the J gene lost 10 bases, with 14 bases spanning the gap. Germline V gene sequence: CDR1 MDHEN, CDR2 SYDVKM. As DNA, the CDR3 is TGTGCCAGCTTTACACCCCCCGCAAAACTGTTTTTT. It yields the protein CASFTPPAKLFF.

V usage is TRBV11-2 and J usage is TRBJ1-2, with TRBD1 matching over 7 bases. V was pared by 3 bases and J by 8 bases, with 9 bases of the junction left unmatched. CDR3 size: 14 residues. From germline, CDR1 is SGHAT and CDR2 FQNNGV. For the CDR3, the DNA is TGTGCCAGCAGCTTGGGGCGGGGACAGTGGGGCTACACCTTC. Translated, it gives CASSLGRGQWGYTF.

The V call is TRBV2, the J call TRBJ2-7, with 10 bases aligning to TRBD1. With V trimmed by 8 bases and J by 0 bases, 13 bases remained unmatched. CDR3 length: 17 amino acids. Germline CDR1 reads SNHLY; CDR2 reads FYNNEI. CDR3 amino acids: CASSRDRGDKSSYEQYF. The CDR3 nucleotides are TGTGCCAGCTCCCGGGACAGGGGAGATAAGAGCTCCTACGAGCAGTACTTC.

The rearrangement joins TRBV28 to TRBJ1-2; a weak D match, TRBD1 (6 bases). The germline V and J ends were trimmed by 7 bases and 0 bases, with 18 bases remaining between them. This CDR3 has 16 residues. CDR1 is MDHEN, CDR2 SYDVKM, per germline. This CDR3 is CASTTIGGGANYGYTF. In DNA form, the CDR3 reads TGTGCCAGCACAACAATCGGGGGGGGCGCTAACTATGGCTACACCTTC.

J is TRBJ1-2 and V is TRBV5-1, with a possible D match to TRBD1 (5 bases). Trimming left V 2 bases short and J 8 bases short, with 13 bases between. Per germline, CDR1 SGHRS and CDR2 YFSETQ. The CDR3 length is 13 residues. The CDR3 nucleotides are TGCGCCAGCAGCTTCGGGGGTATAGGAGGCTACACCTTC. Translating it yields CASSFGGIGGYTF.

CDR3 sequence reads: CASSQTGKAGNTIYF. DNA for the CDR3: TGCGCCAGCAGCCAGACAGGGAAGGCTGGAAACACCATATATTTT. This chain connects TRBV5-1 to TRBJ1-3; 7 positions match TRBD1. Germline values: CDR1 SGHRS, CDR2 YFSETQ. This CDR3 contains 15 residues. The V segment lost 4 bases and the J segment 2 bases; nucleotides outside the gene matches: 6.

V and J are TRBV10-1 and TRBJ1-1; 7 bases fit TRBD1. In germline, CDR1 is WNHNN, CDR2 SYGVQD (reference sequence). This CDR3 region has 16 residues. Unmatched junction bases numbered 10, after V lost 6 bases and J lost 0 bases. Written as DNA, the CDR3 is TGCGCCAGCAGACCGACAGGGTCGGGGATGAACACTGAAGCTTTCTTT. Translating gives CASRPTGSGMNTEAFF.

This clone is a singleton in its sample. This chain connects TRBV7-2 to TRBJ2-2; weak D call: TRBD2 (6 bases). CDR1 SGHTA and CDR2 FQGNSA come from the germline V gene. V was clipped by 1 base and J by 8 bases, with 8 bases between them. The CDR3 is made up of 13 amino acids. The chain's CDR3 is CASSLGGRGELFF. The CDR3, as DNA: TGTGCCAGCAGCTTAGGGGGGAGGGGGGAGCTGTTTTTT.

The genes are TRBV15 and TRBJ2-5, with 12 bases matching TRBD2. Germline lookup yields CDR1 LNHNV and CDR2 YYDKDF (reference sequence). The J segment lost 2 bases and the V segment lost 1 base, leaving 8 bases of the junction unmatched. The length of the CDR3 is 18 residues. CDR3 region: CATSRVPSGGAWQETQYF. The CDR3 DNA follows: TGTGCCACCAGCAGAGTTCCTAGCGGGGGGGCCTGGCAAGAGACCCAGTACTTC.

The rearrangement links TRBV6-5 to TRBJ1-6, with D possibly TRBD1 on 6 matching bases. The CDR3 runs to 14 residues. Deletions cut 6 bases from V and 6 bases from J, with 12 bases between. The germline V gene has CDR1 MNHEY and CDR2 SVGAGI. The CDR3 is CASRLGHFNSPLHF. The CDR3 DNA reads TGTGCCAGCAGACTGGGACACTTTAATTCACCCCTCCACTTT.

This clone was picked up one time. CDR3 amino acids: CASSQGRGGRGEQFF. DNA for the CDR3: TGCGCCAGCAGCCAAGGGCGGGGGGGCCGAGGTGAGCAGTTCTTC. This chain joins TRBV4-1 and TRBJ2-1; 9 bases align to TRBD2. From germline, CDR1 is MGHRA and CDR2 YSYEKL. The CDR3 contains 15 residues. Losses at the gene ends were 1 base for V and 9 bases for J; bases not matched to a gene: 7.

In DNA, the CDR3 is TGTGCCAGCAGTCCGCCGGGACAGGGTTACACCGGGGAGCTGTTTTTT. Translating gives CASSPPGQGYTGELFF. This chain links TRBV27 with TRBJ2-2; 9 nucleotides align to TRBD1. The trim removed 5 bases at V and 3 bases at J, leaving 7 bases unmatched. Per the germline V gene, CDR1 is MNHEY and CDR2 is SMNVEV (reference sequence). This CDR3 is built from 16 residues.

The chain employs TRBV6-2 or TRBV6-3 and TRBJ1-5; D might be TRBD1 (5 bases). This CDR3 is built from 16 residues. CDR1 and CDR2 (germline): MNHEY, SVGEGT. V was pared by 0 bases and J by 5 bases, with 14 bases between. CDR3 loop: CASSYSKGAGHQPQHF. As DNA, the CDR3 is TGTGCCAGCAGTTACTCAAAAGGGGCCGGCCATCAGCCCCAGCATTTT.

The chain couples TRBV10-3 to TRBJ2-7; 10 bases are shared with TRBD1. Germline CDR1 ENHRY, CDR2 SYGVKD. There are 14 residues in the CDR3. Losses at the gene ends were 6 bases for V and 5 bases for J; bases not matched to a gene: 7. CDR3 in amino acids: CAIRDGTGVNEQYF. CDR3 in DNA: TGTGCCATCAGGGACGGGACAGGGGTCAACGAGCAGTACTTC.

The chain couples TRBV5-1 to TRBJ2-2; 11 bases match TRBD2. Germline CDR1 is SGHRS and CDR2 is YFSETQ. Trimming cost V 2 bases and J 4 bases; bases outside gene matches: 4. The CDR3 sequence is 16 residues long. This CDR3 is CASSLPGTSGTGELFF. CDR3 DNA: TGCGCCAGCAGCTTACCCGGGACTAGCGGCACCGGGGAGCTGTTTTTT.

This clone occurred a few times. The chain recombines TRBV5-1 with TRBJ1-6; 9 bases agree with TRBD1. J gave up 10 bases and V 0 bases, and 5 bases lay outside the gene matches. The CDR3 has 15 amino acids. CDR1 and CDR2 from the germline V gene are SGHRS and YFSETQ. The CDR3, as DNA: TGCGCCAGCAGCTTGGTTGAGACAGGGGGATCACCCCTCCACTTT. The encoded protein is CASSLVETGGSPLHF.

The V call is TRBV7-2, the J call TRBJ1-6, with TRBD1 matching 7 bases. The V and J ends lost 7 bases and 6 bases, in that order; junction bases with no gene match: 12. Germline CDR1 SGHTA, CDR2 FQGNSA. CDR3 length: 16 amino acids. This CDR3 reads CASTPGHRGVNSPLHF. The CDR3 DNA follows: TGTGCCAGCACCCCTGGACACAGGGGTGTTAATTCACCCCTCCACTTT.

The chain uses TRBV29-1 and TRBJ1-1, with a weak D call TRBD1 (6 bases). Germline V gene sequence: CDR1 SQVTM, CDR2 ANQGSEA. This CDR3 has 11 residues. Trimming took off 7 bases at V and 4 bases at J, with 10 bases between the two ends. CDR3 sequence: CSAQGSTEAFF. The DNA of the CDR3 is TGCAGCGCACAGGGATCCACTGAAGCTTTCTTT. The whole variable domain, filled in from reference TRBV29-1 and TRBJ1-1, reads SAVISQKPSRDICQRGTSLTIQCQVDSQVTMMFWYRQQPGQSLTLIATANQGSEATYESGFVIDKFPISRPNLTFSTLTVSNMSPEDSSIYLCSAQGSTEAFFGQGTRLTVV.

The V and J genes are TRBV7-9 and TRBJ1-2, with D possibly TRBD1 on 5 matching bases. Germline V CDR1 and CDR2: SEHNR, FQNEAQ (reference sequence). This CDR3 region has 15 residues. Trimming removed 4 bases at V and 3 bases at J, with 15 bases between. The CDR3: CASSSNEGAYYGYTF. The CDR3 DNA follows: TGTGCCAGCAGCTCGAACGAAGGGGCCTACTATGGCTACACCTTC.

This clone has just a few counts. The genes are TRBV2 and TRBJ1-5; 8 nucleotides match TRBD1. Germline V CDR1 and CDR2: SNHLY, FYNNEI. The CDR3 totals 15 residues. J gave up 0 bases and V 6 bases, and 4 bases lay outside the gene matches. For the CDR3, the DNA is TGTGCCAGCAGCGGAGACAGGGGTAGCAATCAGCCCCAGCATTTT. Protein product: CASSGDRGSNQPQHF. Full variable domain (rest looked up from reference TRBV2 and TRBJ1-5): EPEVTQTPSHQVTQMGQEVILRCVPISNHLYFYWYRQILGQKVEFLVSFYNNEISEKSEIFDDQFSVERPDGSNFTLKIRSTKLEDSAMYFCASSGDRGSNQPQHFGDGTRLSIL.